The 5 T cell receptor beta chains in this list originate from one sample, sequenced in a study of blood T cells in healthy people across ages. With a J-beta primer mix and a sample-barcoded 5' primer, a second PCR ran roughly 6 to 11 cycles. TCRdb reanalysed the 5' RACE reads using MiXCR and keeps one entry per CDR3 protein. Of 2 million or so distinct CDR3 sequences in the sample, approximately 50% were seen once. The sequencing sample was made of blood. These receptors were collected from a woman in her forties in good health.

In DNA, the CDR3 is TGTGCCAGCAGCTTTTGGGCCACTAACAATGAGCAGTTCTTC. As protein: CASSFWATNNEQFF. V usage is TRBV7-2 and J usage is TRBJ2-1; no definite D call. Between the trimmed V and J ends, which lost 3 bases and 5 bases, there was a span of 11 bases. This CDR3 has 14 amino acids. Germline V gene sequence: CDR1 SGHTA, CDR2 FQGNSA.

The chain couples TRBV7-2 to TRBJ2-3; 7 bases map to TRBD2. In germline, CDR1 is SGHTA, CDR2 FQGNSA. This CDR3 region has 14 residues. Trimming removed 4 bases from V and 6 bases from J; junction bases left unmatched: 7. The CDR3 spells CASSSGLVVDTQYF. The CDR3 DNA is TGTGCCAGCAGCTCTGGACTAGTAGTTGATACGCAGTATTTT.

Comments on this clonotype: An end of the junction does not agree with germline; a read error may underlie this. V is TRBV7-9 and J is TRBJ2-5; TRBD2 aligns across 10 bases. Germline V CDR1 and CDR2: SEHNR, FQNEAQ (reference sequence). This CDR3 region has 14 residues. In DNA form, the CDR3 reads TGTGTCAGCAGCCGCGGGACTAGCGAAGAGACCCAGTACTTC. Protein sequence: CVSSRGTSEETQYF.

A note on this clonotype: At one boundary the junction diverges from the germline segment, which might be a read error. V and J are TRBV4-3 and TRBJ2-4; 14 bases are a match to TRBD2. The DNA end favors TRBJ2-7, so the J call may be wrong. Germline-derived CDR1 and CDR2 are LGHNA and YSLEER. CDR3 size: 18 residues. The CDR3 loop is CVSSHDLGLAGGPYEQYF. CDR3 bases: TGCGTCAGCAGCCATGATCTAGGACTAGCGGGGGGTCCCTACGAGCAGTACTTC.

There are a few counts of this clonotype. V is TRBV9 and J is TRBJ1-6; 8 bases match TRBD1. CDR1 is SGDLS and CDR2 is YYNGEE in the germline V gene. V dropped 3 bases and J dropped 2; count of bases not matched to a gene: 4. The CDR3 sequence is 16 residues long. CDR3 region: CASSDGQGAYNSPLHF. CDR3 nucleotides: TGTGCCAGCAGCGACGGACAGGGTGCCTATAATTCACCCCTCCACTTT. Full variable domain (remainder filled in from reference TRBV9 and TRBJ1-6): DSGVTQTPKHLITATGQRVTLRCSPRSGDLSVYWYQQSLDQGLQFLIQYYNGEERAKGNILERFSAQQFPDLHSELNLSSLELGDSALYFCASSDGQGAYNSPLHFGNGTRLTVT.